This TCR beta chain emerged from a study of T cell repertoires in cytomegalovirus infection (dated by TCRdb to about 2019). With respect to the entire study: Donor HLA type was relevant to the analysis, because carriage of CMV infection together with the matching HLA type was indicated by public TCR beta signatures.

For sequencing, an Illumina HiSeq 1500 was employed. TCRdb's own reprocessing of the public reads used fastp at Q25 and MiXCR and kept productive beta chains. When rows share a CDR3 protein, they turn into one entry using the most common DNA and genes. This sample gives around 330,000 distinct CDR3 sequences in total; about a sixth of them show up just once. Jointly, the top ten make up around 12% of the sample. The paper as a whole reports these results and caveats: Carriers of CMV infection plus the relevant HLA type were discriminated by the cumulative frequency of public TCR beta family members in the study cohort and in an independent roughly 320-donor cohort. In the ex vivo response, HLA-C-restricted CMV-specific TCR beta clonotypes were dominant, and in two of eight donors the single most frequent clonotype came from this HLA-C-restricted group.

The CDR3, from cysteine to phenylalanine, totals 17 residues. CDR3 DNA is the only sequence kept; it has 51 bases, read in frame from the first base. The germline V gene specifies SGHTA as CDR1 and FQGNSA as CDR2. V loses 1 base, J loses 5 bases, and the germline ends lie 20 bases apart. This clonotype has at least ten counts. There is no known antigen for this receptor. No base quality values were provided; no much bigger clone lies one nucleotide off. The clonotype comes from a human donor in good health (CMV status not recorded). Some clones in this sample may be carry-over from other donors' samples. The sequence links TRBV7-2 to TRBJ2-5; TRBD2 is a weak D gene call, 5 bases matching. The sequenced sample consisted of PBMCs. The bases are TGTGCCAGCAGCTTAGGTGTTAGCTGGGCCTCGGGGGAGACCCAGTACTTC. This yields the protein CASSLGVSWASGETQYF. Where the CDR3 stops, the reference TRBV7-2 and TRBJ2-5 genes take over; the full variable domain is GAGVSQSPSNKVTEKGKDVELRCDPISGHTALYWYRQSLGQGLEFLIYFQGNSAPDKSGLPSDRFSAERTGGSVSTLTIQRTQQEDSAVYLCASSLGVSWASGETQYFGPGTRLLVL.